The clone carrying this TCR beta chain turned up a few times. The antigen remains undetermined. The ends lost 0 bases at V and 7 bases at J; junction bases unmatched: 3. This CDR3 spans 13 amino acids. Germline CDR1 and CDR2: LNHNV and YYDKDF (reference sequence). The data stem from a study of post-analysis software for immune sequencing data. Study context: Relapsing-remitting, secondary progressive and progressive-relapsing multiple sclerosis courses were included. The study's findings and limits: Five or six TRBV segments appeared more often in patients than in controls, and TRBV5-6, TRBV5-1 and TRBV20-1 were among these. People with multiple sclerosis had a significantly lower normalized Chao1 diversity than controls did.

TCR beta cDNA libraries had unique molecular identifiers. Approximately 500,000 cDNA molecules were obtained from approximately 0.91 to 9.4 million T cells. MiXCR, run by TCRdb on the PCR reads, gives a single entry per CDR3 protein. The data show some 890,000 distinct CDR3 sequences, roughly half seen once. The chain employs TRBV15 and TRBJ2-7; the match to TRBD1 covers 7 bases. The TCR sequence derives from a girl between 5 and 17 years old with multiple sclerosis. Sample: blood. CDR3 amino acids: CATSREGGMEQYF. The CDR3 DNA follows: TGTGCCACCAGCAGAGAAGGGGGCATGGAGCAGTACTTC.